What follows describes a single T cell receptor beta chain. This entry belongs to a study of blood T cell repertoires in COVID-19. About the research overall: The United States, Italy and Spain were the sources of the acute and convalescent COVID-19 samples. In each case, the material was cDNA or gDNA derived from T cells, B-cell-depleted T cells, or PBMCs.

Profiled with immunoSEQ multiplex PCR; TCRdb holds only in-frame clones, not every one. The data show about 36,000 clones, about nine tenths seen once. The germline gives CDR1 SGHAT, CDR2 FQNNGV. The CDR3 sequence is 14 residues long. V gave up 1 base and J gave up 8 bases, with 12 bases separating them. The specimen was peripheral blood. The sequence was collected from a human donor in a cohort sampled during active COVID-19. The rearrangement joins TRBV11-2 to TRBJ2-1; D not resolved. Written as DNA, the CDR3 is TGTGCCAGCAGCTTAGGTCCGGGTTTCTATGAGCAGTTCTTC. Its protein is CASSLGPGFYEQFF.